This record covers a single T cell receptor (beta chain). This clonotype was counted ten times or more. Its cognate antigen has yet to be identified. There are no base qualities to consult, and no much larger clone falls within one base. cDNA was synthesized by template-switch 5'RACE using a primer carrying a 10-nucleotide random unique molecular identifier by which each TCR transcript was tagged. Every sequencing run covered 15-18 subjects and yielded more than 170 million TCR-beta sequences. The RNeasy kit was used to extract total RNA. The KAPA Real-time Library Amplification kit was used to amplify TCR-beta VDJ regions with primers targeting the TCR constant region and the 5'RACE anchor. Sample indexes and Illumina adaptors were added in a first PCR, after which library yield was increased in a second PCR. The roughly 650 bp TCR product was size-selected on a 2% E-gel SizeSelection system after Ampure bead purification. Library quality was checked on a Bioanalyzer, concentration was measured with Qubit, and libraries were quantified with the Kapa Library Quantification kit before pooling. Paired-end 2 x 150 bp sequencing of the libraries was performed on an Illumina HiSeq 2500. To increase sequence diversity, roughly 24-32% phiX was spiked into each library pool. For the original study's pipeline: Quality-filtered reads were processed with the UMI-based MiGEC pipeline, and over 80% of raw TCR sequences were removed by the MiGEC pipeline during error correction. IMGT germline references were used for aligning VDJ genes, and each clonotype was defined as a unique CDR3 amino acid sequence together with its V-J genes. VDJtools evaluated clonal expansion, Shannon diversity and CDR3 relatedness (CalcPairwiseDistances, ClusterSamples); CLCbio workbench built phylogenetic trees. A clone was classed as expanded if it had 8 or more unique UMIs, a cutoff based on coefficient-of-variation modelling across technical triplicates. TCRdb reprocessed the public reads (quality trimming at Q25 with fastp, clone calling with MiXCR) and kept in-frame beta chains. Every entry covers one CDR3 protein and lists the most common genes and DNA from its rows. TCRdb, not the authors, supplied the V and J calls. Present in this sample are around 71,000 distinct CDR3 sequences, 12% to 15% of which were seen just once. The top ten clones comprise 4.6% of the sample.

Reading the label with the study, this specimen's time point is: longitudinal time-point 1 (baseline). Unsorted PBMC libraries were generated from 2 million PBMCs stored in RNAlater at -80 °C until RNA extraction. Peripheral blood was subjected to Ficoll-Hypaque density gradient centrifugation to isolate PBMCs, which were then cryopreserved in liquid nitrogen. The sample is drawn from a study of neurological immune-mediated disorders (dated by TCRdb to the late 2010s). At the level of the whole study: The study compared peripheral blood TCR-beta repertoires of HTLV-I-associated myelopathy (HAM/TSP) patients, multiple sclerosis patients and healthy controls using UMI-based sequencing. Each longitudinal HAM/TSP and healthy donor was sampled at 3 time-points spaced at 3-40 month intervals. The cohort included about 66 subjects: some 14 with HAM/TSP, around 34 with multiple sclerosis, and 20 or so healthy controls. Longitudinal samples, technical triplicates and paired sorted CD4+ and CD8+ T-cell subsets, alongside PBMC samples, were included among the approximately 98 TCR-beta libraries. Study-wide conclusions, independent of this receptor: No identical CDR3 amino acid sequences were shared among expanded clones across subjects, suggesting private TCR-beta repertoires in all groups. The highest TCR clonal expansion was observed in HAM/TSP patients, whereas the lowest was observed in MS patients, even when compared with healthy controls.

V is cut back by 2 bases and J by 4 bases, with 6 bases in the junction unmatched. Via the germline V gene (reference sequence), CDR1 is DFQATT and CDR2 SNEGSKA. The CDR3 runs 15 residues from the cysteine to the phenylalanine. CDR3 DNA is the only sequence kept; it has 45 bases, read in frame from the first base. The sample taken for sequencing was PBMCs. This sequence originates from a female donor with HTLV-1-associated myelopathy (HAM/TSP). The sequence links TRBV20-1 to TRBJ2-3; TRBD2 matches 10 bases in the middle. The DNA sequence reads TGCAGTGCTAGAAAGCGGGGGGGCCAGGCAGATACGCAGTATTTT. It specifies CSARKRGGQADTQYF.